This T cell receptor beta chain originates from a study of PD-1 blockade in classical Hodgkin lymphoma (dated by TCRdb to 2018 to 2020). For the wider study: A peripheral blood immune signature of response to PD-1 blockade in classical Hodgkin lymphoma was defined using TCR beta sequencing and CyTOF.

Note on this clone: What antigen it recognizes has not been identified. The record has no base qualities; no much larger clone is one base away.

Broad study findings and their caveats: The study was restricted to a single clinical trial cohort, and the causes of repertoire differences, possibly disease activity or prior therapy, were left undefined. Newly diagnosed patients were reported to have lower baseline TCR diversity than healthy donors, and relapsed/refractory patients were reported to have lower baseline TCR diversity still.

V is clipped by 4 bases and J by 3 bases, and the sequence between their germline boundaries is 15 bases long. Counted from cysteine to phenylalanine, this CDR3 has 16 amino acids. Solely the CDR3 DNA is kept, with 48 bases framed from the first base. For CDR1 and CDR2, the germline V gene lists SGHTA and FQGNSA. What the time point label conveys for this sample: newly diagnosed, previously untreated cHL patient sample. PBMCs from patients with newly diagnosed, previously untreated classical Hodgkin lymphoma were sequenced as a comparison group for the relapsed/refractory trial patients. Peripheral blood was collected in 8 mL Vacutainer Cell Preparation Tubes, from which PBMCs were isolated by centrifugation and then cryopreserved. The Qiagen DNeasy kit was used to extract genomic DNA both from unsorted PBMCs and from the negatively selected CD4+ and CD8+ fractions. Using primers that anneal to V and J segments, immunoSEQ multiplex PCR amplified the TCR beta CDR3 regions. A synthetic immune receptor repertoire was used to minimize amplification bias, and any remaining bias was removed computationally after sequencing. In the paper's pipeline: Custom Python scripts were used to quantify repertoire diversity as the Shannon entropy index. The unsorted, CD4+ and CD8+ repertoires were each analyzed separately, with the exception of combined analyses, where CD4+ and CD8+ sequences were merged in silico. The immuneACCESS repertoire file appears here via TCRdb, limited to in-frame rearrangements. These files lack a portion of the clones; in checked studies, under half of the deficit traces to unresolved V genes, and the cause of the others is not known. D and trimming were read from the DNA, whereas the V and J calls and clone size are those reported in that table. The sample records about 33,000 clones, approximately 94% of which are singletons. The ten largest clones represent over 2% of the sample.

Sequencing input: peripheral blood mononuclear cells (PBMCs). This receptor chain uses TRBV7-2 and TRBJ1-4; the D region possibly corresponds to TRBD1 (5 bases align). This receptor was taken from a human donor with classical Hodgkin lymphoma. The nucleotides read TGTGCCAGCAGCTCATTCCCCGGGGCCGCTAATGAAAAACTGTTTTTT. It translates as CASSSFPGAANEKLFF. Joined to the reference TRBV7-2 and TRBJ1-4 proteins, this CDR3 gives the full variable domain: GAGVSQSPSNKVTEKGKDVELRCDPISGHTALYWYRQSLGQGLEFLIYFQGNSAPDKSGLPSDRFSAERTGGSVSTLTIQRTQQEDSAVYLCASSSFPGAANEKLFFGSGTQLSVL.